Below, 30 T cell receptor beta chains from the same sample are listed, as sequenced in a study of cytomegalovirus exposure and HLA in healthy donors. 13 Jbeta primers and 60 Vbeta primers were used for the PCR. Method: immunoSEQ multiplex PCR; TCRdb's copy keeps in-frame clones and lacks some. Its clone listing holds 70,000 or so clones. Sequenced material: PBMCs. All receptors derive from a man in his forties or fifties in good health and CMV-seronegative.

The genes are TRBV6-4 and TRBJ2-3; the D gene is possibly TRBD2 (5 bases). This CDR3 has 13 amino acids. Between the trimmed V and J ends, which lost 2 bases and 9 bases, there was a span of 12 bases. In germline, CDR1 is MRHNA, CDR2 SNTAGT. The CDR3 DNA follows: TGTGCCAGCAGTGACCCCACTACTAGGACGCAGTATTTT. Residues: CASSDPTTRTQYF.

The J gene is TRBJ1-4, the V gene TRBV25-1, with 7 bases fitting TRBD1. Germline lookup yields CDR1 MGHDK and CDR2 SYGVNS. The CDR3 consists of 15 residues. J lost 0 bases, V lost 3 bases, and 1 base had no gene match. CDR3 region: CASSDDRATNEKLFF. CDR3 coding DNA: TGTGCCAGCAGTGACGACAGGGCAACTAATGAAAAACTGTTTTTT.

The chain has TRBV5-1 and TRBJ2-7, with 10 nucleotides matching TRBD1. V gave up 3 bases and J gave up 5 bases; unmatched junction bases: 8. The CDR3 has 15 residues. Germline assignment: CDR1 SGHRS and CDR2 YFSETQ. CDR3: CASSSRDRGVNEQYF. CDR3 coding DNA: TGCGCCAGCAGCTCCCGGGACAGGGGAGTTAACGAGCAGTACTTC.

This chain uses TRBV10-3 with TRBJ2-3; D uncertain. Per germline, CDR1 ENHRY and CDR2 SYGVKD. This CDR3 has 14 residues. Deletions cut 4 bases from V and 6 bases from J, with 14 bases between. In DNA form, the CDR3 reads TGTGCCATCAGTGGGGCAAACTCTCAGGATACGCAGTATTTT. It codes for CAISGANSQDTQYF.

This chain links TRBV6-5 with TRBJ1-2; 8 bases line up with TRBD1. CDR1 and CDR2 (germline): MNHEY, SVGAGI. V lost 3 bases to trimming and J lost 7 bases; unmatched junction nucleotides: 7. The CDR3 spans 14 residues. The CDR3 coding sequence is TGTGCCAGCAGTTATGGCGGGACAGGCCCTGGCTACACCTTC. It specifies CASSYGGTGPGYTF.

The gene calls are TRBV7-6 and TRBJ1-4; D is possibly TRBD1 (6 bases). V lost 7 bases and J 2 bases, leaving 8 bases between the germline ends. This CDR3 has 13 residues. CDR1 is SGHVS, CDR2 FNYEAQ, per germline. CDR3 in amino acids: CASMQGTNEKLFF. DNA of the CDR3: TGTGCCAGCATGCAGGGGACTAATGAAAAACTGTTTTTT.

V is TRBV4-1 and J is TRBJ2-1, with 9 positions matching TRBD1. Per germline, CDR1 MGHRA and CDR2 YSYEKL. CDR3 length: 15 amino acids. Trimming at V came to 3 bases and at J to 5 bases, leaving 5 bases not matched to a gene. The CDR3 spells CASSHRDRVNNEQFF. The CDR3 region has the DNA TGCGCCAGCAGCCACCGGGACAGGGTGAACAATGAGCAGTTCTTC.

This chain links TRBV7-9 with TRBJ1-6, with D tentatively TRBD1 (5 bases). The germline gives CDR1 SEHNR, CDR2 FQNEAQ (reference sequence). This CDR3 comprises 16 residues. The V gene lost 10 bases and the J gene lost 0 bases, with 16 bases spanning the gap. CDR3 sequence: CATRIIGGSYNSPLHF. CDR3 DNA: TGTGCCACCAGGATCATCGGGGGCTCCTATAATTCACCCCTCCACTTT.

The chain combines TRBV7-8 with TRBJ1-2; a possible D gene is TRBD1 (6 bases). Between the trimmed V and J ends, which lost 2 bases and 5 bases, there was a span of 21 bases. Germline V CDR1 and CDR2: SGHVS, FQNEAQ. The CDR3 covers 17 residues. CDR3 in DNA: TGTGCCAGCAGCTTATTTGTTTATGGAACAGGGATATATGGCTACACCTTC. This translates into CASSLFVYGTGIYGYTF.

The V and J genes are TRBV7-2 and TRBJ1-5; D not certain. The V end was cut by 3 bases, the J end by 0 bases, with 9 bases between. The CDR3 is 15 amino acids. Per germline, CDR1 SGHTA and CDR2 FQGNSA. CDR3 protein: CASSFSSLSNQPQHF. The CDR3 region has the DNA TGTGCCAGCAGCTTTTCTTCCCTTAGCAATCAGCCCCAGCATTTT.

The rearrangement joins TRBV4-1 to TRBJ2-1, with TRBD2 matching 9 bases. V gave up 2 bases and J gave up 2 bases; unmatched junction bases: 16. Germline values: CDR1 MGHRA, CDR2 YSYEKL. CDR3 size: 20 residues. For the CDR3, the DNA is TGCGCCAGCAGCCAAACCAAGATAGCGGGAGTACGCCAAACCTACAATGAGCAGTTCTTC. Its translation: CASSQTKIAGVRQTYNEQFF.

The chain has TRBV11-2 and TRBJ2-3; 12 nucleotides agree with TRBD2. V gave up 4 bases and J gave up 11 bases; unmatched junction bases: 13. Germline CDR1 and CDR2: SGHAT and FQNNGV. This CDR3 has 16 amino acids. The DNA for the CDR3 is TGTGCCAGCAGCTCCGCCTCTAGCGGGGGGGCACGGAAGCAGTATTTT. Translated: CASSSASSGGARKQYF.

The rearrangement links TRBV2 to TRBJ2-5; 7 positions agree with TRBD2. The DNA end is more similar to TRBJ2-7, so the J call may be wrong. Germline V gives CDR1 SNHLY, CDR2 FYNNEI. The CDR3 loop spans 14 amino acids. CDR3 nucleotides: TGTGCCACTCACCGGACTAGAGCGGCCTACGAGCAGTACTTC. Translated: CATHRTRAAYEQYF.

CDR3 residues: CSGQARNTGELFF. The CDR3 DNA reads TGCAGCGGACAGGCCAGGAACACCGGGGAGCTGTTTTTT. The chain recombines TRBV29-1 with TRBJ2-2, with D perhaps matching TRBD1 (6 bases). The CDR3 sequence is 13 residues long. Trimming pared 7 bases from V and 1 base from J, leaving 10 bases between. Per the germline V gene, CDR1 is SQVTM and CDR2 is ANQGSEA.

The chain is built from TRBV7-8 and TRBJ2-7; 8 nucleotides agree with TRBD1. The ends lost 5 bases at V and 2 bases at J; junction bases unmatched: 8. The CDR3 runs 15 residues. Germline V CDR1 and CDR2: SGHVS, FQNEAQ. This CDR3 is CASSPWTGSAYEQYF. The CDR3 DNA reads as TGTGCCAGCAGCCCTTGGACAGGGTCAGCCTACGAGCAGTACTTC.

The rearrangement joins TRBV9 to TRBJ2-6, with TRBD1 as a possible D gene (6 bases). This CDR3 is 17 amino acids long. V was pared by 2 bases and J by 0 bases, with 12 bases between. The germline CDR1 and CDR2 sequences are SGDLS and YYNGEE. As DNA, the CDR3 is TGTGCCAGCAGCGTTCCGGGACACAGCTCTGGGGCCAACGTCCTGACTTTC. Amino acids: CASSVPGHSSGANVLTF. Filled out from reference TRBV9 and TRBJ2-6, the complete variable domain reads DSGVTQTPKHLITATGQRVTLRCSPRSGDLSVYWYQQSLDQGLQFLIQYYNGEERAKGNILERFSAQQFPDLHSELNLSSLELGDSALYFCASSVPGHSSGANVLTFGAGSRLTVL.

The chain combines TRBV7-8 with TRBJ1-4; D not certain. Germline assignment: CDR1 SGHVS and CDR2 FQNEAQ. Trimming shortened V by 1 base and J by 3 bases, and 12 bases separated the two germline ends. The length of the CDR3 is 16 residues. Written as DNA, the CDR3 is TGTGCCAGCAGCTTAGATCGGGTTGCTGCTAATGAAAAACTGTTTTTT. This gives the protein CASSLDRVAANEKLFF.

The chain is built from TRBV7-2 and TRBJ2-4; D is perhaps TRBD2 (7 bases). V gave up 10 bases and J gave up 3 bases, with 19 bases separating them. Germline-derived CDR1 and CDR2 are SGHTA and FQGNSA. The CDR3 sequence is 15 residues long. The CDR3 spells CATRLGGLDKNIQYF. The CDR3 DNA reads as TGTGCCACCCGGCTGGGGGGGCTAGACAAAAACATTCAGTACTTC.

The genes are TRBV4-1 and TRBJ2-5; 8 bases line up with TRBD1. The CDR3 runs 15 residues. Germline CDR1 and CDR2: MGHRA and YSYEKL. The ends lost 4 bases at V and 5 bases at J; junction bases unmatched: 9. The CDR3 DNA reads TGCGCCAGCAGCCCAACAGGGGGTAATCGGGAGACCCAGTACTTC. Its translation is CASSPTGGNRETQYF.

This chain uses TRBV27 with TRBJ1-1; 10 nucleotides match TRBD1. V lost 6 bases and J lost 1; bases outside the gene matches: 2. The CDR3 totals 14 residues. CDR1 is MNHEY and CDR2 is SMNVEV in the germline V gene (reference sequence). The CDR3 DNA reads TGTGCCAGCAGGGGACAGGGGACGAACACTGAAGCTTTCTTT. It codes for CASRGQGTNTEAFF.

The J gene is TRBJ1-1, the V gene TRBV5-1, with D possibly matching TRBD1 (6 bases). Trimming took 5 bases from V and 4 from J, leaving 15 bases between them. The CDR3 consists of 14 residues. The germline CDR1 and CDR2 sequences are SGHRS and YFSETQ. The CDR3 here is CASSFTGYGTEAFF. The CDR3 bases are TGCGCCAGCAGTTTTACAGGGTATGGCACTGAAGCTTTCTTT.

This chain joins TRBV14 and TRBJ1-1, with D possibly matching TRBD1 (6 bases). The CDR3 is 16 amino acids. The germline V gene has CDR1 SGHDN and CDR2 FVKESK. V was trimmed by 5 bases and J by 0 bases, leaving 16 bases between them. DNA of the CDR3: TGTGCCAGCAGCGAATACAGGGACCGTCTGAACACTGAAGCTTTCTTT. It codes for CASSEYRDRLNTEAFF.

V gene TRBV9 combines with J gene TRBJ2-1, with 12 bases fitting TRBD2. CDR1 is SGDLS, CDR2 YYNGEE, per germline. This CDR3 has 15 residues. Germline trimming cut 0 bases from V and 10 bases from J; bases unmatched to any gene: 5. The CDR3 DNA follows: TGTGCCAGCAGCGTAGCTAGCGGGAGGGCCCAGGAGCAGTTCTTC. This codes for CASSVASGRAQEQFF.

This CDR3 reads CASSVGQPQRPQHF. The CDR3 DNA reads as TGTGCCAGTAGTGTCGGACAGCCCCAGCGGCCCCAGCATTTT. The chain has TRBV19 and TRBJ1-5, with D possibly matching TRBD1 (6 bases). Looked up from germline, CDR1 is LNHDA and CDR2 is SQIVND (reference sequence). The V end was cut by 5 bases, the J end by 9 bases, with 17 bases between. The CDR3 has 14 residues.

The rearrangement uses TRBV6-5 and TRBJ2-1, with 9 bases identical to TRBD1. The CDR3 has 14 residues. V trimming: 2 bases; J trimming: 9 bases; junction bases outside the gene matches: 5. Germline V lookup: CDR1 MNHEY, CDR2 SVGAGI. The CDR3 region has the DNA TGTGCCAGCAGTTACATGGGACAGGGTGTTGAGCAGTTCTTC. This encodes CASSYMGQGVEQFF.

The chain links TRBV28 to TRBJ1-6; unclear D gene. V was shortened by 6 bases and J by 0 bases, with 9 bases between the two germline ends. The V gene's germline CDR1 is MDHEN and CDR2 SYDVKM. The CDR3 spans 15 residues. CDR3 sequence (DNA): TGTGCCAGCAGCCAAACGAGCTCCTATAATTCACCCCTCCACTTT. This encodes CASSQTSSYNSPLHF.

The chain employs TRBV7-7 and TRBJ2-1, with a weak D call TRBD1 (5 bases). CDR1 and CDR2 from the germline V gene are SSHAT and FNYEAQ (reference sequence). The CDR3 consists of 12 residues. Trimming removed 5 bases from V and 5 bases from J, with 7 bases in between. This chain's CDR3 is CASSATDNEQFF. CDR3 bases: TGTGCCAGCAGCGCGACAGACAATGAGCAGTTCTTC. The variable domain in full, with the rest retrieved from reference TRBV7-7 and TRBJ2-1, is GAGVSQSPRYKVTKRGQDVTLRCDPISSHATLYWYQQALGQGPEFLTYFNYEAQPDKSGLPSDRFSAERPEGSISTLTIQRTEQRDSAMYRCASSATDNEQFFGPGTRLTVL.

J is TRBJ1-1 and V is TRBV2; 12 bases line up with TRBD1. Unmatched junction bases numbered 11, after V lost 7 bases and J lost 5 bases. This CDR3 has 16 amino acids. The germline V gene has CDR1 SNHLY and CDR2 FYNNEI. The CDR3 protein is CASTRDRGPLGTEAFF. DNA of the CDR3: TGTGCCAGCACCCGGGACAGGGGGCCTCTAGGTACTGAAGCTTTCTTT.

The gene calls are TRBV7-2 and TRBJ2-7; 9 nucleotides match TRBD2. The germline V gene encodes CDR1 SGHTA and CDR2 FQGNSA. CDR3 length: 15 residues. The V segment lost 5 bases and the J segment 0 bases; nucleotides outside the gene matches: 5. This CDR3 is CASSTSGGSSYEQYF. CDR3 coding DNA: TGTGCCAGCAGCACAAGCGGGGGGAGCTCCTACGAGCAGTACTTC.

The rearrangement uses TRBV9 and TRBJ1-5; D is unresolved. Germline assignment: CDR1 SGDLS and CDR2 YYNGEE. The CDR3 spans 18 residues. Deletions cut 4 bases from V and 2 bases from J, with 22 bases between. This CDR3 is CASSLNRTQHVGNQPQHF. CDR3 sequence (DNA): TGTGCCAGCAGCCTTAACCGGACTCAACATGTGGGCAATCAGCCCCAGCATTTT.